This T cell receptor (beta chain) is drawn from a study of radiotherapy plus CTLA-4 blockade in lung cancer. Study results and caveats: Reports identified early blood T cell clone dynamics, with interferon-beta, as the best response predictor.

Germline CDR1 reads SSHAT; CDR2 reads FNYEAQ (reference sequence). The CDR3 is 15 residues long. This clone was detected once. No antigen is known for it. The germline gene is not matched at one end of the junction; a read error may be the cause. The assay was immunoSEQ multiplex PCR, and TCRdb's table has in-frame clones only and misses some. The table lists roughly 120,000 clones, approximately 80% of them singletons. Sequenced here: peripheral blood, sampled from a patient treated with radiotherapy plus ipilimumab. The receptor was isolated from a human donor with non-small cell lung cancer who had a partial response to radiotherapy plus ipilimumab. The chain couples TRBV7-7 to TRBJ2-7; TRBD2 agrees at 10 bases. The CDR3, as DNA: TGTGCTAGCAGCTTAGGGGCTAGCGGGAGCTACGAGCAGTACTTC. This gives the protein CASSLGASGSYEQYF.